Described below is a single T cell receptor beta chain sequence and its context. The target antigen is unknown. Naive CD45RA+ and memory CD45RA-negative subsets were split from CD4+ cells. The CDR3 loop spans 15 amino acids. Trimming removed 0 bases at V and 2 bases at J, with 9 bases between. Per the germline V gene, CDR1 is SGHAT and CDR2 is FQNNGV. These data come from a study of shared clonotypes between healthy human individuals. Broader study findings: Sample collection involved blood only; tissue repertoires are likely different.

Clones were read by immunoSEQ multiplex PCR, and TCRdb kept only the in-frame ones, dropping some. The repertoire consists of over a million clones, with about four fifths occurring once and the leading ten covering 0.5% to 0.6%. The sequencing input was memory CD4+ T cells from PBMCs. Noted subset: CD45RA-negative fraction. The TCR comes from a man younger than 35 in good health. Some clones in this sample may be carry-over from other donors' samples. V and J are TRBV11-2 and TRBJ2-3; unclear D gene. CDR3 protein: CASSLDRIVTDTQYF. DNA of the CDR3: TGTGCCAGCAGCTTAGATCGTATAGTCACAGATACGCAGTATTTT.